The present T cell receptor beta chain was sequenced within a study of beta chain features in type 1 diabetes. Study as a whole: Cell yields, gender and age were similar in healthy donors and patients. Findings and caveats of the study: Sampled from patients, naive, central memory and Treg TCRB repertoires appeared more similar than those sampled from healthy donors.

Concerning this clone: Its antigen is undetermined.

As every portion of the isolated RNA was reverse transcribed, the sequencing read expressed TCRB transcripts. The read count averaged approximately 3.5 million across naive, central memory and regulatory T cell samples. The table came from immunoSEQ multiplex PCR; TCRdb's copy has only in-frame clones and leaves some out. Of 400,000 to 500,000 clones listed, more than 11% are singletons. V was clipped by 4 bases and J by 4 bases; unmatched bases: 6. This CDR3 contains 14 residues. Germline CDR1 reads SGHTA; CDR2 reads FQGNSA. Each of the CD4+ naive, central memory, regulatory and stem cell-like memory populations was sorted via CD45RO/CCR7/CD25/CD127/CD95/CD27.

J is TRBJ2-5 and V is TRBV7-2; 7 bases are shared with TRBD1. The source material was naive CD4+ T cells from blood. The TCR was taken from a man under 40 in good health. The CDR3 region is CASSSKDRVETQYF. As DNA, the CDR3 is TGTGCCAGCAGCTCCAAAGACAGGGTAGAGACCCAGTACTTC.